This TCR beta chain was captured in a study of blood T cell repertoires in COVID-19. About the study: Sample material is recorded as cDNA or gDNA derived from T cells, B-cell-depleted T cells, or PBMCs.

CDR3 size: 15 residues. Unmatched junction bases numbered 7, after V lost 3 bases and J lost 2 bases. Germline V gene sequence: CDR1 DFQATT, CDR2 SNEGSKA (reference sequence). Original processing notes: Reference gene primer amplification gave estimated nucleated cell counts. This table comes from immunoSEQ multiplex PCR, and its TCRdb copy is limited to in-frame clones, with some not included. That table furnishes V, J and clone size, whereas the DNA furnished D and trimming. Found here are some 320,000 clones, 88% of them singletons; the top ten hold 6.9%. The sample consisted of peripheral blood. The sequence came from a woman aged 25-40 years who had recovered from COVID-19. This chain links TRBV20-1 with TRBJ2-5, with TRBD1 matching 9 bases. CDR3 amino acids: CSASGQGSGQETQYF. CDR3 bases: TGCAGTGCTAGTGGACAGGGGTCGGGGCAAGAGACCCAGTACTTC.